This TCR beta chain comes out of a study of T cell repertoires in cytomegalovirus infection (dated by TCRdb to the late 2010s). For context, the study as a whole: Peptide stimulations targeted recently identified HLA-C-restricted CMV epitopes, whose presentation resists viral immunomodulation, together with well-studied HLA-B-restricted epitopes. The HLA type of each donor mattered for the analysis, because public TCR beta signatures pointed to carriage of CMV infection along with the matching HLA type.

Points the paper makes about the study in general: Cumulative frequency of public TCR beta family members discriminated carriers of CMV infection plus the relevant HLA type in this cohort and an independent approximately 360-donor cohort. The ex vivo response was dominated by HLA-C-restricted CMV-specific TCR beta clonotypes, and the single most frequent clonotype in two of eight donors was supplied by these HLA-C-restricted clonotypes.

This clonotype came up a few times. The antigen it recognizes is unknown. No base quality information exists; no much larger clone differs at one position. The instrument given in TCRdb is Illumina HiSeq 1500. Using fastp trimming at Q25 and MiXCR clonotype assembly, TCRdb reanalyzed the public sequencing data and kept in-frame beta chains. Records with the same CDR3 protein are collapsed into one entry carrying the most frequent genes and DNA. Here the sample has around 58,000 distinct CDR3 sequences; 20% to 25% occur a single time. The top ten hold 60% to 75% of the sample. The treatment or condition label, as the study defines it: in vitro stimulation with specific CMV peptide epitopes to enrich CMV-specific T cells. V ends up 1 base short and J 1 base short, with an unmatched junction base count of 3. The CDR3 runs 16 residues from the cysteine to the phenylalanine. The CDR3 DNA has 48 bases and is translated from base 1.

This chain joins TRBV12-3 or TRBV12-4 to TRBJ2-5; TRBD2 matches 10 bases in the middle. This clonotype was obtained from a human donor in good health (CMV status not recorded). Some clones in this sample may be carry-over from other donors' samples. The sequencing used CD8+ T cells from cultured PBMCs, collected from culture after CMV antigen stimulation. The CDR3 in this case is CASSLGSGGAQETQYF. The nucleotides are TGTGCCAGCAGTTTAGGCAGCGGGGGGGCCCAAGAGACCCAGTACTTC.